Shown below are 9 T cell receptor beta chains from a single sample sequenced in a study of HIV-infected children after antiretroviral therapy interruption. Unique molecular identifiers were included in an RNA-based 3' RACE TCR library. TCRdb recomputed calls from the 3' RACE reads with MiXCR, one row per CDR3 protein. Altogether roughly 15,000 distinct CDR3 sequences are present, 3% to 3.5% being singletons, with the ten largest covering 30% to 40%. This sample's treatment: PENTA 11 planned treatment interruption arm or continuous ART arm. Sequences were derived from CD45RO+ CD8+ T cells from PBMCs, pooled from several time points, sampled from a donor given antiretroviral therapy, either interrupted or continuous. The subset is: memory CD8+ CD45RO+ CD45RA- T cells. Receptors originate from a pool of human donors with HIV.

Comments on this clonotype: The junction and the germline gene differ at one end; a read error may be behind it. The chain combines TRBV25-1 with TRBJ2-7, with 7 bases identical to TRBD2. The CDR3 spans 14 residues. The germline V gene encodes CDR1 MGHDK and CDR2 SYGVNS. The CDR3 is CASSESGGTGEQYF. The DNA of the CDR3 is TGCGCCAGCAGTGAGTCCGGGGGGACGGGCGAGCAGTACTTC.

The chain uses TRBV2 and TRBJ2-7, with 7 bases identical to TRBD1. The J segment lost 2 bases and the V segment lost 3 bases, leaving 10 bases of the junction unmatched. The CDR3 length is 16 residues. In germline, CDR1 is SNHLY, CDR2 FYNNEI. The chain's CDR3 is CASSDAEDRAPYEQYF. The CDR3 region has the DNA TGTGCCAGCAGTGACGCCGAAGACAGGGCACCCTACGAGCAGTACTTC.

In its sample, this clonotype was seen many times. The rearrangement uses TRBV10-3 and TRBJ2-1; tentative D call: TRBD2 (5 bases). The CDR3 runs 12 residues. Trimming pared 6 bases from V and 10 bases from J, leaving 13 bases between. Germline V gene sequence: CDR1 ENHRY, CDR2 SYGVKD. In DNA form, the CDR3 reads TGTGCCATCAGCCCGGACTTAAACGAGCAGTTCTTC. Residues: CAISPDLNEQFF.

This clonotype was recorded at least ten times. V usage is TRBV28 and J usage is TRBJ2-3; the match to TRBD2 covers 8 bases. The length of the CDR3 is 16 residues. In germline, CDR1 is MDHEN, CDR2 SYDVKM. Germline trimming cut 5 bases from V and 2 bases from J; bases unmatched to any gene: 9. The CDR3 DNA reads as TGTGCCAGCAGTCTGCGGGTAGCGGGGCTCACAGATACGCAGTATTTT. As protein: CASSLRVAGLTDTQYF.

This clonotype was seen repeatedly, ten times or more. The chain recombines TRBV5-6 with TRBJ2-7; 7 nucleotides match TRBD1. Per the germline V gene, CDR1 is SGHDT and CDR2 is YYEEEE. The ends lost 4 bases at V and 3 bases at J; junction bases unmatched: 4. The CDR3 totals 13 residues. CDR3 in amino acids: CASSRDSHYEQYF. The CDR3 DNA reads TGTGCCAGCAGCCGGGACAGCCACTACGAGCAGTACTTC.

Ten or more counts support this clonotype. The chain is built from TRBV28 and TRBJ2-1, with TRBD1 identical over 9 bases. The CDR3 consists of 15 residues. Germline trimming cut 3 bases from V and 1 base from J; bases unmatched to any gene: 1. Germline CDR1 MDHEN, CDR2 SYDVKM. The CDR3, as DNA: TGTGCCAGCAGTTTGGGGACAGGGTCCTACAATGAGCAGTTCTTC. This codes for CASSLGTGSYNEQFF.

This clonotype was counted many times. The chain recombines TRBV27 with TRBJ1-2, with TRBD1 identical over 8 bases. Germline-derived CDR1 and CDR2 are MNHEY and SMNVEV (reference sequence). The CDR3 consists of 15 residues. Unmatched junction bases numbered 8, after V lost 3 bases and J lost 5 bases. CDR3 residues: CASSFTPGQAYGYTF. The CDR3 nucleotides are TGTGCCAGCAGTTTTACTCCGGGACAGGCGTATGGCTACACCTTC.

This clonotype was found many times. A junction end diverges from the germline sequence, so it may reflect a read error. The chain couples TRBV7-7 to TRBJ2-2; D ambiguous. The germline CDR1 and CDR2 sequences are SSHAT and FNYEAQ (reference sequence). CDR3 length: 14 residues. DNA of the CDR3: TGTGCTAGCAGCTTAGCCCGAGCCACCGGGGAGCTGTTTTTT. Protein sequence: CASSLARATGELFF.

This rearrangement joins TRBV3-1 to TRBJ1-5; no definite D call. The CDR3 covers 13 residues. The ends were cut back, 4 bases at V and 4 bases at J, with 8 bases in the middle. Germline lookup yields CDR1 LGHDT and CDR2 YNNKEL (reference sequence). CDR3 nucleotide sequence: TGTGCCAGCAGCCGGACCGGGAATCAGCCCCAGCATTTT. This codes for CASSRTGNQPQHF. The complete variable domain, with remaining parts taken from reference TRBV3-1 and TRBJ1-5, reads DTAVSQTPKYLVTQMGNDKSIKCEQNLGHDTMYWYKQDSKKFLKIMFSYNNKELIINETVPNRFSPKSPDKAHLNLHINSLELGDSAVYFCASSRTGNQPQHFGDGTRLSIL.